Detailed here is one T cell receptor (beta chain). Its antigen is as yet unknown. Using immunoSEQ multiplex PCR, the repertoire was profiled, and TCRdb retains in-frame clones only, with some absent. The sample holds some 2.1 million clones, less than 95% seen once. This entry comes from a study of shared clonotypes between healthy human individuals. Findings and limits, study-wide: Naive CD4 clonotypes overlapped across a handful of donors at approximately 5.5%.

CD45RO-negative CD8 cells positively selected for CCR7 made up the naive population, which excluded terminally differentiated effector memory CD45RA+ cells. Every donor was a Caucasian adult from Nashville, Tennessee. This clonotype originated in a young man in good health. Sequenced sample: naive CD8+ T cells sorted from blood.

CDR3 sequence: CASSPLGEGARNTEAFF. DNA of the CDR3: TGCGCCAGCAGCCCCCTCGGGGAGGGGGCCAGGAACACTGAAGCTTTCTTT. The genes are TRBV4-1 and TRBJ1-1, with TRBD1 matching over 7 bases. Germline V gives CDR1 MGHRA, CDR2 YSYEKL. Losses at the gene ends were 4 bases for V and 1 base for J; bases not matched to a gene: 12. The length of the CDR3 is 17 residues.